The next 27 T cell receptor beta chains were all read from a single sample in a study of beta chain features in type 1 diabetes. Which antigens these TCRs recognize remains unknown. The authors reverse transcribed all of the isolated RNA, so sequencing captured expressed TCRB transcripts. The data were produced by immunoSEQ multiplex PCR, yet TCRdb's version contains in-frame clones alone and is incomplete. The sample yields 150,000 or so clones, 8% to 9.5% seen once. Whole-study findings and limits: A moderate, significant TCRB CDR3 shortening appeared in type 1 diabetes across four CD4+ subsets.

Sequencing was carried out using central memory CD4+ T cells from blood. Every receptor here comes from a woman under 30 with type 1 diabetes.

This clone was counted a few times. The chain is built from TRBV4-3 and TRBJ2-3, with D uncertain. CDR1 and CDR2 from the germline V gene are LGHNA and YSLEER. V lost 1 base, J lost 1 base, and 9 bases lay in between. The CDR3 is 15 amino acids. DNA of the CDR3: TGCGCCAGCAGCCAAGGAGGATCGCGCACAGATACGCAGTATTTT. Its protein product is CASSQGGSRTDTQYF.

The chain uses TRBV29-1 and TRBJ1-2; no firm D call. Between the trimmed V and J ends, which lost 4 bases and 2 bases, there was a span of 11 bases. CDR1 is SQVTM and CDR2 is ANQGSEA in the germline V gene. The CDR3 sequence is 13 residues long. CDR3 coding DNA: TGCAGCGTTGTTAAGGGAGCCAACTATGGCTACACCTTC. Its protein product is CSVVKGANYGYTF.

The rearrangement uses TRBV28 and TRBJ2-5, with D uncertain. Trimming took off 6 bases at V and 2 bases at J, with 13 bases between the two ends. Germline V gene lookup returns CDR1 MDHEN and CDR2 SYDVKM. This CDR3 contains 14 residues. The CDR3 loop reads CASRYSGYQETQYF. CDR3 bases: TGTGCCAGCAGATATTCCGGGTATCAAGAGACCCAGTACTTC.

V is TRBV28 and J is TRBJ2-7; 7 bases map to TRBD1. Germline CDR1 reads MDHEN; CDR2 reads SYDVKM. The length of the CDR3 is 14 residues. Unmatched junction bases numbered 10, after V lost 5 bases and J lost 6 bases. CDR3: CASSLQGSVGEQYF. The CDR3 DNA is TGTGCCAGCAGTCTACAGGGGTCCGTGGGCGAGCAGTACTTC.

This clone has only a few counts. CDR3 sequence reads: CASSFGSDGYEQYF. CDR3 in DNA: TGTGCCAGCAGCTTCGGGTCCGACGGATACGAGCAGTACTTC. The chain carries TRBV7-2 and TRBJ2-7; D is unclear. This CDR3 region has 14 residues. Trimming took off 3 bases at V and 4 bases at J, with 13 bases between the two ends. Germline V gene data show CDR1 as SGHTA and CDR2 as FQGNSA. The full variable domain, its missing parts supplied by reference TRBV7-2 and TRBJ2-7, is GAGVSQSPSNKVTEKGKDVELRCDPISGHTALYWYRQSLGQGLEFLIYFQGNSAPDKSGLPSDRFSAERTGGSVSTLTIQRTQQEDSAVYLCASSFGSDGYEQYFGPGTRLTVT.

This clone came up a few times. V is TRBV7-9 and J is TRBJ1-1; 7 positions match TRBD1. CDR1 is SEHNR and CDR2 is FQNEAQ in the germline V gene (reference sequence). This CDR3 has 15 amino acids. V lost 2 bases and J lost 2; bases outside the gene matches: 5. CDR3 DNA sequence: TGTGCCAGCAGCTTAAGCGACAGGGAAAACACTGAAGCTTTCTTT. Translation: CASSLSDRENTEAFF. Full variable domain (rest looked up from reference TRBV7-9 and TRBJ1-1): DTGVSQNPRHKITKRGQNVTFRCDPISEHNRLYWYRQTLGQGPEFLTYFQNEAQLEKSRLLSDRFSAERPKGSFSTLEIQRTEQGDSAMYLCASSLSDRENTEAFFGQGTRLTVV.

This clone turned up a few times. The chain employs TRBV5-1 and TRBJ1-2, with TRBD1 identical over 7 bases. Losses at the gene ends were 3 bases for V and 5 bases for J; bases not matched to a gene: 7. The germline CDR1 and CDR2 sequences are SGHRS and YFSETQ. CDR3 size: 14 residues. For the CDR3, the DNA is TGCGCCAGCAGCTGGGGGACAGAACCTTATGGCTACACCTTC. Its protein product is CASSWGTEPYGYTF.

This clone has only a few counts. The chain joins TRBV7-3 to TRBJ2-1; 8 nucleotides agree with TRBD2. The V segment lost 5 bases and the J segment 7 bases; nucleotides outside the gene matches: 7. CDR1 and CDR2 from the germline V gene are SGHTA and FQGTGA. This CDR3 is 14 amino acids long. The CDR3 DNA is TGTGCCAGCAGCCGGGGACTAGAAGGGAATGAGCAGTTCTTC. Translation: CASSRGLEGNEQFF.

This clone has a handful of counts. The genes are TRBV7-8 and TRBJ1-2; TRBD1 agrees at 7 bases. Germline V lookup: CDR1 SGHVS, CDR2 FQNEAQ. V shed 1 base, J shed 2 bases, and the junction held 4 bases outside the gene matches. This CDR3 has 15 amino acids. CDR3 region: CASSLGQGPNYGYTF. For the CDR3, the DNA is TGTGCCAGCAGCTTAGGACAGGGCCCGAACTATGGCTACACCTTC.

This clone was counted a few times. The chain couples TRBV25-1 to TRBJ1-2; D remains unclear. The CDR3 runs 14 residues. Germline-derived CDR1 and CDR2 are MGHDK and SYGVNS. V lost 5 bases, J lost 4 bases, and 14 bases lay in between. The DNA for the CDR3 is TGTGCCAGCAGTCCCTCGGTTGTGCCCTATGGCTACACCTTC. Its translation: CASSPSVVPYGYTF.

In DNA form, the CDR3 reads TGTGCCAGTAAGTTGATAGCGGGAGGCGATGAGCAGTTCTTC. Its protein is CASKLIAGGDEQFF. The chain carries TRBV19 and TRBJ2-1; 10 bases fit TRBD2. From germline, CDR1 is LNHDA and CDR2 SQIVND (reference sequence). The CDR3 spans 14 residues. V was pared by 7 bases and J by 8 bases, with 8 bases of the junction left unmatched. The whole variable domain, remainder taken from reference TRBV19 and TRBJ2-1, is DGGITQSPKYLFRKEGQNVTLSCEQNLNHDAMYWYRQDPGQGLRLIYYSQIVNDFQKGDIAEGYSVSREKKESFPLTVTSAQKNPTAFYLCASKLIAGGDEQFFGPGTRLTVL.

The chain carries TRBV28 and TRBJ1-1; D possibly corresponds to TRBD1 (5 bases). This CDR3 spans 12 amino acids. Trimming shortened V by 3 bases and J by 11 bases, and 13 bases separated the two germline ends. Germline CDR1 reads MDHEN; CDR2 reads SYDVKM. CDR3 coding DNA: TGTGCCAGCAGTTTTTTAAGGGGAATTGCTTTCTTT. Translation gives CASSFLRGIAFF.

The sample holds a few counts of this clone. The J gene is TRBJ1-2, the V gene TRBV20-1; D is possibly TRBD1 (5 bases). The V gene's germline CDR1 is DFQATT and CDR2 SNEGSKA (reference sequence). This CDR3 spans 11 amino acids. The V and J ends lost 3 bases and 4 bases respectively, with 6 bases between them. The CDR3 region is CSARGGYGYTF. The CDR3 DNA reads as TGCAGTGCTAGGGGGGGCTATGGCTACACCTTC.

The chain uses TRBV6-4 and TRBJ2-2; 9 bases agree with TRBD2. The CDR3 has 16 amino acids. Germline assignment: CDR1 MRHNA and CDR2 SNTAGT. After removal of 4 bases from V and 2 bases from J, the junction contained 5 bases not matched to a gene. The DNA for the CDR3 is TGTGCCAGCAGTGCATTTAGCGGGAGCAACACCGGGGAGCTGTTTTTT. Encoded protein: CASSAFSGSNTGELFF.

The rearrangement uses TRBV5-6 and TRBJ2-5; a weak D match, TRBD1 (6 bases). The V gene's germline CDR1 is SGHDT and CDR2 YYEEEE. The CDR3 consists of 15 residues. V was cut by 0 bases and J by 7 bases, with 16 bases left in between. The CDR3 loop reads CASSLVGQSFGTQYF. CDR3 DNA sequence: TGTGCCAGCAGCTTGGTAGGACAGTCATTCGGGACCCAGTACTTC.

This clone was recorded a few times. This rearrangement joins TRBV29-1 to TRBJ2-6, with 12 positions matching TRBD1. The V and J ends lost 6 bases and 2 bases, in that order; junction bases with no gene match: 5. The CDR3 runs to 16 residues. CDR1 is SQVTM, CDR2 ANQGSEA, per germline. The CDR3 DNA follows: TGCAGCGTCGGTCGGGACAGGGGGCCTGGGGCCAACGTCCTGACTTTC. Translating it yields CSVGRDRGPGANVLTF.

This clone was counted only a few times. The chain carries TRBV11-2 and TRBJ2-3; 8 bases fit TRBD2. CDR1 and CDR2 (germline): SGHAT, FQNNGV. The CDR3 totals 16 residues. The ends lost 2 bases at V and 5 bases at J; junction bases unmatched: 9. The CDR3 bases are TGTGCCAGCAGCTTACACGGGAGGGTCGATGGAGATACGCAGTATTTT. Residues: CASSLHGRVDGDTQYF.

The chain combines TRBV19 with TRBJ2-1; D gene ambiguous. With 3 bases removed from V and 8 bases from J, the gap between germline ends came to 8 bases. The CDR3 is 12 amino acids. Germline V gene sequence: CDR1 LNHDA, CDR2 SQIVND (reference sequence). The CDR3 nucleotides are TGTGCCAGTAGTATGGTTAACTATGAGCAGTTCTTC. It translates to CASSMVNYEQFF.

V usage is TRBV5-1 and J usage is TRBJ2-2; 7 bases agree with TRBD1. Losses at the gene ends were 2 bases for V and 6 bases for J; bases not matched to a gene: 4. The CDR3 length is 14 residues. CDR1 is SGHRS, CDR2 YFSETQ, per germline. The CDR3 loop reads CASSFQQGSGELFF. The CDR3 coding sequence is TGCGCCAGCAGCTTTCAACAGGGGTCCGGGGAGCTGTTTTTT. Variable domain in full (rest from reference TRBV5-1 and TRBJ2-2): KAGVTQTPRYLIKTRGQQVTLSCSPISGHRSVSWYQQTPGQGLQFLFEYFSETQRNKGNFPGRFSGRQFSNSRSEMNVSTLELGDSALYLCASSFQQGSGELFFGEGSRLTVL.

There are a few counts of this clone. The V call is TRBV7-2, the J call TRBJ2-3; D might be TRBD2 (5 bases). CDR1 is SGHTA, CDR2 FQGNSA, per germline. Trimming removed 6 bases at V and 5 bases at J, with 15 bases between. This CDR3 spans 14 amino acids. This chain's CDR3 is CASRAVRGRDTQYF. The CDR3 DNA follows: TGTGCCAGCAGGGCTGTTAGAGGGAGAGATACGCAGTATTTT.

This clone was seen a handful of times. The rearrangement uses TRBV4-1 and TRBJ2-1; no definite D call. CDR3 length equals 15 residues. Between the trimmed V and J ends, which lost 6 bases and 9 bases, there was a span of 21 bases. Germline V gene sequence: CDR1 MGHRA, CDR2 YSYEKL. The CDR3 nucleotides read TGCGCCAGCAGGCCCGCCCCCACAACAATTGGTGAGCAGTTCTTC. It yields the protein CASRPAPTTIGEQFF.

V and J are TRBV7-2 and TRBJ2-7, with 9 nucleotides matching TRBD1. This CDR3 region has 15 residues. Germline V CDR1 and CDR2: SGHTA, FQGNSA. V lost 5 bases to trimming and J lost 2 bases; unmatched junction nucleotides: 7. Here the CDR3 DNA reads TGTGCCAGCAGCCCTGGGACAGGGCTCCCCTACGAGCAGTACTTC. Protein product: CASSPGTGLPYEQYF. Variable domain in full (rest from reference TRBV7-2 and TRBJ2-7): GAGVSQSPSNKVTEKGKDVELRCDPISGHTALYWYRQSLGQGLEFLIYFQGNSAPDKSGLPSDRFSAERTGGSVSTLTIQRTQQEDSAVYLCASSPGTGLPYEQYFGPGTRLTVT.

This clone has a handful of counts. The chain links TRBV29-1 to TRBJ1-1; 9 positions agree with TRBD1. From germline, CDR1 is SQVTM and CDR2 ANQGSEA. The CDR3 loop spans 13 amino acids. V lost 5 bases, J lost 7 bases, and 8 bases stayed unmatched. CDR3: CSVLDRGTGEAFF. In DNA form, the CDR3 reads TGCAGCGTTCTCGACAGGGGGACTGGTGAAGCTTTCTTT. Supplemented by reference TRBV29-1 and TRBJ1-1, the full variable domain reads SAVISQKPSRDICQRGTSLTIQCQVDSQVTMMFWYRQQPGQSLTLIATANQGSEATYESGFVIDKFPISRPNLTFSTLTVSNMSPEDSSIYLCSVLDRGTGEAFFGQGTRLTVV.

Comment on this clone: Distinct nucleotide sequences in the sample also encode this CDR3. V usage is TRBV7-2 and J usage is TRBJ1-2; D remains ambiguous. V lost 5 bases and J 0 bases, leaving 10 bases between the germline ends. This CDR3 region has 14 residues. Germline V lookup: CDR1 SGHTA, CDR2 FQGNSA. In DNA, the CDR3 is TGTGCCAGCAGCCCAAGTTCGGCTAACTATGGCTACACCTTC. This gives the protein CASSPSSANYGYTF.

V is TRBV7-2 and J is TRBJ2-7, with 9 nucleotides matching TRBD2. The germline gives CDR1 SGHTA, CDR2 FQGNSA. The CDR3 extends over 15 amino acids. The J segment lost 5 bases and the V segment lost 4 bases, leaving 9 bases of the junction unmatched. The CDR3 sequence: CASSYQAGGLDEQYF. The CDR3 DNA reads TGTGCCAGCAGCTATCAAGCGGGAGGCCTCGACGAGCAGTACTTC.

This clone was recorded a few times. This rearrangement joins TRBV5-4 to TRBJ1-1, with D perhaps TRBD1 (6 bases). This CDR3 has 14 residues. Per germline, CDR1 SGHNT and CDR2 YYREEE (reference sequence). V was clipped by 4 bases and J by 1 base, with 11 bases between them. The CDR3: CASSRYRENTEAFF. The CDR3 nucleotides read TGTGCCAGCAGCCGTTACAGGGAGAACACTGAAGCTTTCTTT.

CDR3 DNA sequence: TGTGCCAGCAGAACCGGGACAGGGTATGGCTACACCTTC. Protein product: CASRTGTGYGYTF. The rearrangement links TRBV6-5 to TRBJ1-2; 9 positions match TRBD1. Germline assignment: CDR1 MNHEY and CDR2 SVGAGI. Unmatched junction bases numbered 4, after V lost 6 bases and J lost 5 bases. The CDR3 length is 13 residues.